Below are 29 T cell receptor beta chains sequenced from a single sample in a study of coeliac disease. The protocol was immunoSEQ multiplex PCR, while the TCRdb copy is restricted to in-frame clones and leaves out a portion. The sample has roughly 4,800 clones, around 74% seen once; the top ten hold 4% to 5.5%. The sample was lamina propria lymphocytes from the gut. Receptor source: a woman aged 18-35 years with active celiac disease.

The gene calls are TRBV6-1 and TRBJ1-1; the D is unclear. Trimming took off 7 bases at V and 1 base at J, with 13 bases between the two ends. This CDR3 region has 14 residues. Per germline, CDR1 MNHNS and CDR2 SASEGT. CDR3 coding DNA: TGTGCCAGCACCGAGGGCAGCGCGAACACTGAAGCTTTCTTT. Amino acids: CASTEGSANTEAFF.

The chain combines TRBV9 with TRBJ2-2, with 13 positions matching TRBD2. CDR1 and CDR2 (germline): SGDLS, YYNGEE. This CDR3 is built from 18 residues. V was pared by 5 bases and J by 1 base, with 8 bases of the junction left unmatched. The CDR3 protein is CASSLTSGGARNTGELFF. CDR3 bases: TGTGCCAGCAGTCTTACTAGCGGGGGGGCCCGGAACACCGGGGAGCTGTTTTTT.

A remark on this clone: The DNA is omitted, as the CDR3 cannot be located on it reliably, and the CDR3 follows TCRdb's listing. This chain joins TRBV21-1 and TRBJ2-6; TRBD2 reflects the table's D call only, with no check against the DNA. TRBV21-1 is reported as a pseudogene. The CDR3 has 24 amino acids, counting both end residues. This chain's CDR3 is CASSNRPKTSGRVASGSGANVLTF.

This clone was found a few times. The V call is TRBV28, the J call TRBJ1-2; D possibly corresponds to TRBD1 (6 bases). Deletions cut 4 bases from V and 0 bases from J, with 12 bases between. The CDR3 sequence is 15 residues long. Per the germline V gene, CDR1 is MDHEN and CDR2 is SYDVKM. The CDR3 sequence is CASSSSWTANYGYTF. CDR3 coding DNA: TGTGCCAGCAGTTCCTCTTGGACAGCTAACTATGGCTACACCTTC.

This chain joins TRBV7-3 and TRBJ2-1; TRBD2 aligns across 12 bases. This CDR3 has 14 residues. Germline V gives CDR1 SGHTA, CDR2 FQGTGA. The V segment lost 4 bases and the J segment 9 bases; nucleotides outside the gene matches: 4. In nucleotides, the CDR3 is TGTGCCAGCAGCTCTAGCGGGGGGGCAGGTGAGCAGTTCTTC. Protein product: CASSSSGGAGEQFF.

The chain carries TRBV10-3 and TRBJ2-7, with 9 nucleotides matching TRBD1. V shed 11 bases, J shed 3 bases, and the junction held 11 bases outside the gene matches. Germline V gives CDR1 ENHRY, CDR2 SYGVKD. The CDR3 covers 14 residues. CDR3 protein: CALNPGTGYYEQYF. CDR3 bases: TGTGCCCTCAACCCCGGGACAGGGTACTACGAGCAGTACTTC.

The rearrangement links TRBV15 to TRBJ2-3, with 9 nucleotides matching TRBD2. V dropped 1 base and J dropped 2; count of bases not matched to a gene: 10. The CDR3 is made up of 18 amino acids. Germline V CDR1 and CDR2: LNHNV, YYDKDF (reference sequence). The CDR3 region is CATSRGLLAGKHTDTQYF. The CDR3 DNA is TGTGCCACCAGCAGAGGATTACTAGCGGGCAAACACACAGATACGCAGTATTTT. The variable domain in full, completed from reference TRBV15 and TRBJ2-3, reads DAMVIQNPRYQVTQFGKPVTLSCSQTLNHNVMYWYQQKSSQAPKLLFHYYDKDFNNEADTPDNFQSRRPNTSFCFLDIRSPGLGDTAMYLCATSRGLLAGKHTDTQYFGPGTRLTVL.

The chain carries TRBV5-1 and TRBJ2-2; weak D call: TRBD2 (5 bases). V was trimmed by 0 bases and J by 4 bases, leaving 7 bases between them. The CDR3 has 14 residues. In germline, CDR1 is SGHRS, CDR2 YFSETQ. The CDR3 DNA reads TGCGCCAGCAGCTTGGACGGGATCACCGGGGAGCTGTTTTTT. It yields the protein CASSLDGITGELFF.

This clone was detected only once. The chain uses TRBV7-2 and TRBJ1-2; D gene ambiguous. Trimming removed 2 bases at V and 3 bases at J, with 10 bases between. The germline V gene encodes CDR1 SGHTA and CDR2 FQGNSA. CDR3 size: 14 residues. The CDR3 here is CASSLIDRDYGYTF. The CDR3 DNA reads TGTGCCAGCAGCTTAATAGACCGGGACTATGGCTACACCTTC.

The chain carries TRBV6-1 and TRBJ1-2, with 7 bases fitting TRBD1. The germline V gene has CDR1 MNHNS and CDR2 SASEGT. With V trimmed by 2 bases and J by 6 bases, 9 bases remained unmatched. This CDR3 spans 15 amino acids. DNA for the CDR3: TGTGCCAGCAGTGAAATAGCCGACAGGGTGAATGGCTACACCTTC. Translating it yields CASSEIADRVNGYTF.

The CDR3 is CASSFSGVAGNTIYF. CDR3 in DNA: TGCGCCAGCAGCTTTTCGGGAGTTGCTGGAAACACCATATATTTT. This chain uses TRBV5-1 with TRBJ1-3; D is unclear. The germline CDR1 and CDR2 sequences are SGHRS and YFSETQ. V was shortened by 2 bases and J by 2 bases, with 11 bases between the two germline ends. CDR3 length equals 15 residues.

V and J are TRBV28 and TRBJ2-7, with 7 bases aligning to TRBD1. CDR1 MDHEN and CDR2 SYDVKM come from the germline V gene. V gave up 4 bases and J gave up 3 bases; unmatched junction bases: 9. The CDR3 covers 15 residues. The CDR3 region has the DNA TGTGCCAGCAGTTCTCCGATGGGACAGAGCTACGAGCAGTACTTC. Translation: CASSSPMGQSYEQYF. The full variable domain, completed using reference TRBV28 and TRBJ2-7, is DVKVTQSSRYLVKRTGEKVFLECVQDMDHENMFWYRQDPGLGLRLIYFSYDVKMKEKGDIPEGYSVSREKKERFSLILESASTNQTSMYLCASSSPMGQSYEQYFGPGTRLTVT.

The chain's CDR3 is CASSSGTSGGYSYEQYF. CDR3 nucleotides: TGCGCCAGCAGCTCCGGGACTAGCGGGGGTTACTCCTACGAGCAGTACTTC. The chain is built from TRBV5-1 and TRBJ2-7; 14 bases line up with TRBD2. V trimming: 3 bases; J trimming: 0 bases; junction bases outside the gene matches: 5. The CDR3 is 17 amino acids. Germline assignment: CDR1 SGHRS and CDR2 YFSETQ.

The V and J genes are TRBV5-6 and TRBJ2-5; no clear D gene. Trimming removed 2 bases at V and 1 base at J, with 9 bases between. The CDR3 runs to 14 residues. The V gene's germline CDR1 is SGHDT and CDR2 YYEEEE. CDR3 sequence: CASSFVATQETQYF. CDR3 in DNA: TGTGCCAGCAGCTTCGTAGCCACCCAAGAGACCCAGTACTTC. The variable domain in full, completed from reference TRBV5-6 and TRBJ2-5, reads DAGVTQSPTHLIKTRGQQVTLRCSPKSGHDTVSWYQQALGQGPQFIFQYYEEEERQRGNFPDRFSGHQFPNYSSELNVNALLLGDSALYLCASSFVATQETQYFGPGTRLLVL.

The CDR3 here is CASSLVGTSGTDTQYF. In nucleotides, the CDR3 is TGTGCCAGCAGCTTAGTCGGGACTAGCGGGACAGATACGCAGTATTTT. V is TRBV7-2 and J is TRBJ2-3; 12 nucleotides line up with TRBD2. The germline CDR1 and CDR2 sequences are SGHTA and FQGNSA. The CDR3 totals 16 residues. V trimming: 1 base; J trimming: 3 bases; junction bases outside the gene matches: 2. The full variable domain, rest sourced from reference TRBV7-2 and TRBJ2-3, is GAGVSQSPSNKVTEKGKDVELRCDPISGHTALYWYRQSLGQGLEFLIYFQGNSAPDKSGLPSDRFSAERTGGSVSTLTIQRTQQEDSAVYLCASSLVGTSGTDTQYFGPGTRLTVL.

The J gene is TRBJ2-5, the V gene TRBV5-8; D might be TRBD1 (6 bases). The CDR3 is made up of 13 amino acids. CDR1 and CDR2 from the germline V gene are SGHTS and YDEGEE. Trimming cost V 2 bases and J 7 bases, with 12 bases left between them. The CDR3 DNA follows: TGTGCCAGCAGCTTACAGGGTCGTGGGACCCAGTACTTC. Protein product: CASSLQGRGTQYF.

J is TRBJ2-1 and V is TRBV5-4, with 8 nucleotides matching TRBD2. The V gene end was trimmed by 3 bases and the J gene end by 2 bases; junction bases not matched to a gene: 1. This CDR3 region has 14 residues. The germline CDR1 and CDR2 sequences are SGHNT and YYREEE (reference sequence). CDR3 bases: TGTGCCAGCAGCTCGGGACTAGCCTACAATGAGCAGTTCTTC. As protein: CASSSGLAYNEQFF.

Note on this clone: Other DNA sequences in this specimen translate into the identical CDR3. The chain is built from TRBV7-3 and TRBJ1-2; 9 bases map to TRBD1. J was trimmed by 6 bases and V by 5 bases; bases with no gene match: 7. CDR1 is SGHTA and CDR2 is FQGTGA in the germline V gene. The CDR3 sequence is 14 residues long. The CDR3 spells CASSLTGGADGYTF. The CDR3 DNA reads TGTGCCAGCAGCCTCACAGGGGGCGCGGATGGCTACACCTTC.

V and J are TRBV2 and TRBJ2-1; TRBD2 agrees at 12 bases. CDR1 and CDR2 from the germline V gene are SNHLY and FYNNEI. Trimming removed 10 bases from V and 5 bases from J; junction bases left unmatched: 18. This CDR3 comprises 18 residues. For the CDR3, the DNA is TGTGCCACATCAAGGTATCTAGCGGGAGGGACGCCAAACAATGAGCAGTTCTTC. Residues: CATSRYLAGGTPNNEQFF.

V usage is TRBV19 and J usage is TRBJ1-1; 8 bases agree with TRBD1. Germline CDR1 and CDR2: LNHDA and SQIVND (reference sequence). V lost 5 bases to trimming and J lost 5 bases; unmatched junction nucleotides: 4. The CDR3 extends over 13 amino acids. CDR3 DNA sequence: TGTGCCAGTAGTCCCACAGGGGGAACTGAAGCTTTCTTT. Protein product: CASSPTGGTEAFF.

The V gene is TRBV5-4, the J gene TRBJ1-1; 8 bases are shared with TRBD1. Germline V gene lookup returns CDR1 SGHNT and CDR2 YYREEE (reference sequence). After removal of 4 bases from V and 2 bases from J, the junction contained 10 bases not matched to a gene. The CDR3 length is 16 residues. This chain's CDR3 is CASSTFTGTGNTEAFF. The CDR3 DNA sequence: TGTGCCAGCAGCACTTTCACCGGGACAGGAAACACTGAAGCTTTCTTT.

This rearrangement joins TRBV6-4 to TRBJ2-2; D gene ambiguous. This CDR3 region has 13 residues. V shed 2 bases and J shed 4 bases, with 5 bases lying between them. CDR1 MRHNA and CDR2 SNTAGT come from the germline V gene. CDR3 sequence: CASSDTSTGELFF. CDR3 nucleotides: TGTGCCAGCAGTGACACAAGCACCGGGGAGCTGTTTTTT.

The rearrangement joins TRBV11-2 to TRBJ2-7, with 7 bases fitting TRBD2. The ends lost 4 bases at V and 4 bases at J; junction bases unmatched: 7. Germline CDR1 SGHAT, CDR2 FQNNGV. The CDR3 length is 14 residues. This chain's CDR3 is CASSSREGWYEQYF. In nucleotides, the CDR3 is TGTGCCAGCAGCTCCAGGGAGGGTTGGTACGAGCAGTACTTC.

The CDR3 bases are TGTGCCAGCAGTGAACTGGCAGGGCCCTTCGGCAATGAGCAGTTCTTC. As protein: CASSELAGPFGNEQFF. The chain has TRBV6-1 and TRBJ2-1; D may be TRBD1 (5 bases). CDR3 size: 16 residues. From germline, CDR1 is MNHNS and CDR2 SASEGT. Trimming took 2 bases from V and 6 from J, leaving 17 bases between them.

The chain joins TRBV6-4 to TRBJ1-5, with D tentatively TRBD1 (5 bases). Trimming took off 3 bases at V and 3 bases at J, with 9 bases between the two ends. The CDR3 length is 14 residues. Germline assignment: CDR1 MRHNA and CDR2 SNTAGT. The CDR3 sequence is CASSEQVFNQPQHF. The CDR3, as DNA: TGTGCCAGCAGTGAACAGGTCTTCAATCAGCCCCAGCATTTT.

The chain recombines TRBV20-1 with TRBJ1-1; D gene unclear. The V end was cut by 6 bases, the J end by 8 bases, with 13 bases between. Germline V CDR1 and CDR2: DFQATT, SNEGSKA (reference sequence). This CDR3 spans 11 amino acids. CDR3 DNA sequence: TGCAGTGCAAAGGGAGGGCGAGAAGCTTTCTTT. Translated, it gives CSAKGGREAFF.

This chain links TRBV7-9 with TRBJ2-1; a weak D match, TRBD2 (6 bases). Germline values: CDR1 SEHNR, CDR2 FQNEAQ (reference sequence). The CDR3 is 16 amino acids. V lost 1 base, J lost 6 bases, and 16 bases lay in between. The CDR3 spells CASSLGTGAGGNEQFF. CDR3 coding DNA: TGTGCCAGCAGCTTAGGTACGGGAGCGGGTGGCAATGAGCAGTTCTTC.

In nucleotides, the CDR3 is TGTGCCAGCAGTATGCAGGAGAACACTGAAGCTTTCTTT. This codes for CASSMQENTEAFF. V gene TRBV27 combines with J gene TRBJ1-1, with D uncertain. In germline, CDR1 is MNHEY, CDR2 SMNVEV (reference sequence). The CDR3 is made up of 13 amino acids. Trimming stripped 5 bases from V and 1 base from J, with 8 bases between.

V gene TRBV6-6 combines with J gene TRBJ2-7; perhaps TRBD1 as D (6 bases). The CDR3 consists of 14 residues. Trimming left V 5 bases short and J 5 bases short, with 16 bases between. Germline V CDR1 and CDR2: MNHNY, SVGAGI (reference sequence). CDR3 in DNA: TGTGCCAGCAGTGATCGAGGGGGAACCGACGAGCAGTACTTC. It translates to CASSDRGGTDEQYF.